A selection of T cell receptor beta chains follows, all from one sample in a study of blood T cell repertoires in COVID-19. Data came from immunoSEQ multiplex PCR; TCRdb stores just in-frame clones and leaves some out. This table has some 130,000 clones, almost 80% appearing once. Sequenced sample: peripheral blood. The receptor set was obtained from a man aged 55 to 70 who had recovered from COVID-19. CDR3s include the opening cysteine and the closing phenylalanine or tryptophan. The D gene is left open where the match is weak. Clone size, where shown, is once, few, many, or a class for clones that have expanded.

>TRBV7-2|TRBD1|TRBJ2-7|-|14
TGTGCCAGCAGCGGTACAGGGGGCGGGTACGAGCAGTACTTC
CASSGTGGGYEQYF
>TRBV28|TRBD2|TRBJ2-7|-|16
TGTGCCAGCAGTTTAGTACTAGCGGAGAGATCCTACGAGCAGTACTTC
CASSLVLAERSYEQYF
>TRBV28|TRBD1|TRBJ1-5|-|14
TGTGCCAGCAGGCAACAGGGGAACGATCAGCCCCAGCATTTT
CASRQQGNDQPQHF
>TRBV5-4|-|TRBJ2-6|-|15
TGTGCCAGCAGCCCCGGGGACTCTGGGGCCAACGTCCTGACTTTC
CASSPGDSGANVLTF
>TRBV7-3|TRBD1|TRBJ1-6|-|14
TGTGCCAGCAGCCTCGGACAGGGAATTTCACCCCTCCACTTT
CASSLGQGISPLHF
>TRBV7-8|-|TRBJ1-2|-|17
TGTGCCAGCAGCTCCATGGGGGTCGGGGGGCGTCAGTATGGCTACACCTTC
CASSSMGVGGRQYGYTF
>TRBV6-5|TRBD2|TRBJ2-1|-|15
TGTGCCAGCAGCACTAGCGGGGGGATCGGCGATGAGCAGTTCTTC
CASSTSGGIGDEQFF
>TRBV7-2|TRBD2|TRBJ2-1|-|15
TGTGCCAGCAGCTTCGGGACTAGCGGGAGTAGGGAGCAGTTCTTC
CASSFGTSGSREQFF
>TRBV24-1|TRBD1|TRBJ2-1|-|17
TGTGCCACCAGTGATCCTGGCAAGCGGGACAGGGGCAATGAGCAGTTCTTC
CATSDPGKRDRGNEQFF
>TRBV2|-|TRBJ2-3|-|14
TGTGCCAGCAGACCACAGGTCCGCACAGATACGCAGTATTTT
CASRPQVRTDTQYF
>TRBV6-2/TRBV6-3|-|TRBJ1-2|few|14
TGTGCCAGCAGCAGGGCAGGGAACGACTATGGCTACACCTTC
CASSRAGNDYGYTF
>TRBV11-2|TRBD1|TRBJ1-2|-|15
TGTGCCAGCAGCTTAAGTGAGCAGGGGGCGGTTGGCTACACCTTC
CASSLSEQGAVGYTF
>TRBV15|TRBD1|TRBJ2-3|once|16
TGTGCCACCAGCAGGGACAGGAGATCATTCACAGATACGCAGTATTTT
CATSRDRRSFTDTQYF
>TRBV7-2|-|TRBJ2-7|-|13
TGTGCCAGCAGCTTACCCCCGCGTTACGAGCAGTACTTC
CASSLPPRYEQYF
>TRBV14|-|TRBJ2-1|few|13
TGTGCCAGCAGCCAAGCGCCACGACTAGAGCAGTTCTTC
CASSQAPRLEQFF
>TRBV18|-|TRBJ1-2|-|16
TGTGCCAGCTCACCAGCAGTCAATCCCCTTGACTATGGCTACACCTTC
CASSPAVNPLDYGYTF
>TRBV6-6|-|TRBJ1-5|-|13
TGTGCCACCTGGACAGCCGGTAATCAGCCCCAGCATTTT
CATWTAGNQPQHF
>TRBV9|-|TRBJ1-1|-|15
TGTGCCAGCAGCCCTCGGGTCTCGGCGGACACTGAAGCTTTCTTT
CASSPRVSADTEAFF
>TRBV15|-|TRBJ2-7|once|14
TGTGCCACCAGCAGAGATCCCTTCGAGTACGAGCAGTACTTC
CATSRDPFEYEQYF
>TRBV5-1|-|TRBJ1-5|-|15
TGCGCCAGCAGCCCCCACGGAGATAGCAATCAGCCCCAGCATTTT
CASSPHGDSNQPQHF
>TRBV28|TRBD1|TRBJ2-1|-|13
TGTGCCAGTGGACAGGGAACCTACAATGAGCAGTTCTTC
CASGQGTYNEQFF
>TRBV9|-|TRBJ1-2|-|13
TGTGCCAGCAGCGTAGCGAGTCTAGGTGGCTACACCTTC
CASSVASLGGYTF
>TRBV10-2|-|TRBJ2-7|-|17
TGCGCCAGCAGTGAGGCGTTAGGGGGCGCGGGAGGCTACGAGCAGTACTTC
CASSEALGGAGGYEQYF
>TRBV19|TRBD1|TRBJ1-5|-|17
TGTGCCAGTAGTTCCTATGGGACAGGGAAAAGTGATCAGCCCCAGCATTTT
CASSSYGTGKSDQPQHF
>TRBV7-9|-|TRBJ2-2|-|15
TGTGCCAGCACCGTGGGGGGGCCGGGGACCGGGGAGCTGTTTTTT
CASTVGGPGTGELFF
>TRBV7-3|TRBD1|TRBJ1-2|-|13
TGTGCCAGCAGCCTAGATGCAGGGGGCGGCTACACCTTC
CASSLDAGGGYTF
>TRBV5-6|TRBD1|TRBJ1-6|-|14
TGTGCCAGCAGCACCGGGACAGGGTCAACACCCCTCCACTTT
CASSTGTGSTPLHF
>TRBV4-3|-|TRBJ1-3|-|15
TGCGCCAGCAGCGGAGGGCAGTTCTCTGGAAACACCATATATTTT
CASSGGQFSGNTIYF
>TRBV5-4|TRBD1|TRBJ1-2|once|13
TGTGCCAGCAGCCCACAGGGGAGGAATGGCTACACCTTC
CASSPQGRNGYTF
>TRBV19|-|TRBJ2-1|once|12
TGTGCCAGTAGTACCGTAGCGTTTGAGCAGTTCTTC
CASSTVAFEQFF
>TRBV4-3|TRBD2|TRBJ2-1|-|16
TGCGCCAGCAGCCTAGGGACTAGCGGGTTCTACAATGAGCAGTTCTTC
CASSLGTSGFYNEQFF
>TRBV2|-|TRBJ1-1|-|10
TGTGCCAGCAGGGAGACTGAAGCTTTCTTT
CASRETEAFF
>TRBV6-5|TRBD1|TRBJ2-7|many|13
TGTGCCAGCAGTTTTAGGGGGCCCCACGAGCAGTACTTC
CASSFRGPHEQYF
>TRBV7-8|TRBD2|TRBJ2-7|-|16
TGTGCCAGCAGCTTAGACCCCAGCGGGGAATCCTACGAGCAGTACTTC
CASSLDPSGESYEQYF
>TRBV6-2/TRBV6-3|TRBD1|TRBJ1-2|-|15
TGTGCCAGCAGGCCTACAGGGGGCCGTAACTATGGCTACACCTTC
CASRPTGGRNYGYTF
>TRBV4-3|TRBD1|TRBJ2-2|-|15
TGCGCCAGCAGCCAAGACAGGGGGTGGCGCGGGGAGCTGTTTTTT
CASSQDRGWRGELFF
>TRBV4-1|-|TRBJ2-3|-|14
TGCGCCAGCAGCCAAGGGCTGAACACAGATACGCAGTATTTT
CASSQGLNTDTQYF